The 13 T cell receptor beta chains below all came from one sample that was sequenced in a study of T cells of healthy individuals. TCRdb re-called the 5' RACE reads through MiXCR, storing one row per CDR3 protein. Here the sample spans 40,000 to 60,000 distinct CDR3 sequences, roughly 14% being singletons. These receptors were obtained from a human donor in good health.

Many counts were recorded for this clonotype. The V and J genes are TRBV5-7 and TRBJ2-4; TRBD1 matches at 8 bases. TRBV5-7 is treated as an ORF (open reading frame) with a function not yet certain. V lost 3 bases and J lost 0; bases outside the gene matches: 5. This CDR3 is 16 amino acids long. The CDR3 spells CASSSPDREAKNIQYF. DNA of the CDR3: TGTGCCAGCAGCTCGCCGGACAGGGAAGCCAAAAACATTCAGTACTTC.

The chain joins TRBV6-1 to TRBJ2-2, with 8 nucleotides matching TRBD1. The V segment lost 3 bases and the J segment 3 bases; nucleotides outside the gene matches: 3. Germline V lookup: CDR1 MNHNS, CDR2 SASEGT. The CDR3 is 15 residues long. For the CDR3, the DNA is TGTGCCAGCAGTGAGGGACAGGTAGACACCGGGGAGCTGTTTTTT. Protein sequence: CASSEGQVDTGELFF.

In this sample, this clonotype turned up many times. The genes are TRBV4-1 and TRBJ1-5, with D uncertain. Trimming shortened V by 2 bases and J by 7 bases, and 15 bases separated the two germline ends. This CDR3 contains 15 residues. Germline CDR1 is MGHRA and CDR2 is YSYEKL. CDR3 in amino acids: CASSQLGLVGQPQHF. The CDR3 coding sequence is TGCGCCAGCAGCCAACTCGGACTTGTCGGGCAGCCCCAGCATTTT.

In its sample, this clonotype was seen many times. The rearrangement joins TRBV30 to TRBJ1-5, with D maybe TRBD1 (5 bases). Between the trimmed V and J ends, which lost 0 bases and 3 bases, there was a span of 12 bases. CDR3 size: 15 residues. CDR1 GTSNPN and CDR2 SVGIG come from the germline V gene (reference sequence). CDR3 amino acids: CAWSVPRADNQPQHF. In DNA, the CDR3 is TGTGCCTGGAGTGTTCCCAGGGCGGACAATCAGCCCCAGCATTTT. The full variable domain, its missing parts supplied by reference TRBV30 and TRBJ1-5, is SQTIHQWPATLVQPVGSPLSLECTVEGTSNPNLYWYRQAAGRGLQLLFYSVGIGQISSEVPQNLSASRPQDRQFILSSKKLLLSDSGFYLCAWSVPRADNQPQHFGDGTRLSIL.

Only a few counts were recorded for this clonotype. This sequence joins TRBV30 and TRBJ1-1; the D gene is possibly TRBD1 (5 bases). The germline V and J ends were trimmed by 4 bases and 2 bases, with 14 bases remaining between them. Per germline, CDR1 GTSNPN and CDR2 SVGIG (reference sequence). The CDR3 is 14 residues long. This chain's CDR3 is CAWNKGTLNTEAFF. The CDR3 DNA follows: TGTGCCTGGAATAAAGGGACTTTAAACACTGAAGCTTTCTTT.

In its sample, this clonotype was seen many times. The J gene is TRBJ1-1, the V gene TRBV6-5, with TRBD1 identical over 8 bases. CDR1 and CDR2 (germline): MNHEY, SVGAGI. This CDR3 spans 16 amino acids. With 0 bases clipped from V and 5 bases from J, the junction kept 8 bases outside the gene matches. The CDR3 region has the DNA TGTGCCAGCAGTTACTCGACGGCAGGGGGCCGTACTGAAGCTTTCTTT. Translation gives CASSYSTAGGRTEAFF.

This clonotype has ten or more counts. The V and J genes are TRBV7-9 and TRBJ1-5, with 7 bases matching TRBD1. After removal of 5 bases from V and 3 bases from J, the junction contained 10 bases not matched to a gene. Germline CDR1 reads SEHNR; CDR2 reads FQNEAQ (reference sequence). CDR3 length: 16 residues. CDR3 bases: TGTGCCAGCAGCCTGTGGACAGGAGACGCCAATCAGCCCCAGCATTTT. Translation: CASSLWTGDANQPQHF. The entire variable domain, with the rest obtained from reference TRBV7-9 and TRBJ1-5, is as follows: DTGVSQNPRHKITKRGQNVTFRCDPISEHNRLYWYRQTLGQGPEFLTYFQNEAQLEKSRLLSDRFSAERPKGSFSTLEIQRTEQGDSAMYLCASSLWTGDANQPQHFGDGTRLSIL.

In this sample, this clonotype turned up a few times. The CDR3 sequence is CASSYSSISAKSTDTQYF. The CDR3, as DNA: TGTGCCAGCAGTTACTCCTCTATTTCAGCCAAGAGCACAGATACGCAGTATTTT. The rearrangement uses TRBV6-5 and TRBJ2-3, with D hard to call. The length of the CDR3 is 18 residues. CDR1 is MNHEY and CDR2 is SVGAGI in the germline V gene. Trimming pared 0 bases from V and 0 bases from J, leaving 16 bases between.

This sequence joins TRBV15 and TRBJ2-1; 11 nucleotides agree with TRBD2. Germline loops: CDR1 LNHNV, CDR2 YYDKDF (reference sequence). J gave up 8 bases and V 0 bases, and 6 bases lay outside the gene matches. The CDR3 totals 16 residues. The CDR3 bases are TGTGCCACCAGCAGAGAGGGACTAGCGGTAAGGGATGAGCAGTTCTTC. Protein product: CATSREGLAVRDEQFF.

The chain recombines TRBV27 with TRBJ1-4, with D perhaps matching TRBD1 (6 bases). The ends were cut back, 5 bases at V and 5 bases at J, with 15 bases in the middle. The CDR3 has 15 amino acids. Germline lookup yields CDR1 MNHEY and CDR2 SMNVEV (reference sequence). DNA of the CDR3: TGTGCCAGCAGTCCCCGGGACATGGCGAATGAAAAACTGTTTTTT. It is translated as CASSPRDMANEKLFF.

CDR3: CASSVGPTPDYEQYF. The DNA of the CDR3 is TGTGCCAGCAGCGTTGGACCCACCCCCGATTACGAGCAGTACTTC. The chain joins TRBV9 to TRBJ2-7; D ambiguous. Trimming stripped 2 bases from V and 4 bases from J, with 16 bases between. Germline lookup yields CDR1 SGDLS and CDR2 YYNGEE. This CDR3 region has 15 residues.

This clonotype has a handful of counts. This chain uses TRBV2 with TRBJ1-1, with D possibly being TRBD1 (6 bases). V dropped 0 bases and J dropped 6 bases, with 11 bases sitting between them. CDR1 is SNHLY and CDR2 is FYNNEI in the germline V gene. The CDR3 runs to 14 residues. CDR3: CASSEARNRAEAFF. The CDR3 nucleotides are TGTGCCAGCAGTGAAGCCCGGAACAGGGCTGAAGCTTTCTTT.

Here the CDR3 reads CATSDGDSTSTDTQYF. The DNA for the CDR3 is TGTGCCACCAGTGACGGCGACAGTACTAGCACAGATACGCAGTATTTT. The rearrangement links TRBV24-1 to TRBJ2-3; TRBD1 might be the D (5 bases). CDR3 size: 16 residues. The germline V gene encodes CDR1 KGHDR and CDR2 SFDVKD. V lost 4 bases and J lost 0, with 13 bases in between.